The 28 T cell receptor beta chains presented below share a single source sample, sequenced in a study of T cell repertoires in cytomegalovirus infection. One entry per CDR3 protein, called by TCRdb with MiXCR from the reads. The table lists more than 95,000 distinct CDR3 sequences, approximately 30% of them singletons. The antigens of these receptors remain unknown. Specimen: CD8+ T cells from cultured PBMCs, collected from culture after CMV antigen stimulation. These receptors all stem from a human donor in good health (CMV status not recorded). Some clones in this sample may be carry-over from other donors' samples.

J is TRBJ1-2 and V is TRBV5-6; perhaps TRBD1 as D (6 bases). The germline V and J ends were trimmed by 0 bases and 6 bases, with 21 bases remaining between them. The CDR3 has 17 amino acids. CDR1 and CDR2 (germline): SGHDT, YYEEEE. The CDR3 spells CASSLEGGPFLIHGYTF. CDR3 bases: TGTGCCAGCAGCTTGGAGGGGGGGCCGTTTCTTATTCATGGCTACACCTTC.

This clonotype was counted between two and nine times. This sequence joins TRBV2 and TRBJ2-5, with D possibly TRBD1 on 5 matching bases. The CDR3 loop spans 16 amino acids. V was cut by 2 bases and J by 0 bases, with 13 bases left in between. CDR1 and CDR2 from the germline V gene are SNHLY and FYNNEI. The CDR3 here is CASSESGQGYQETQYF. In DNA form, the CDR3 reads TGTGCCAGCAGTGAAAGTGGTCAGGGATACCAAGAGACCCAGTACTTC.

The CDR3 bases are TGTGCCAGTAGTATAGATTGGTCAGGGGAGCACTCTGGCAATCAGCCCCAGCATTTT. Translation gives CASSIDWSGEHSGNQPQHF. This sequence joins TRBV19 and TRBJ1-5; tentative D call: TRBD1 (6 bases). The germline CDR1 and CDR2 sequences are LNHDA and SQIVND (reference sequence). Trimming took 0 bases from V and 2 from J, leaving 20 bases between them. This CDR3 comprises 19 residues. The variable domain in full, completed from reference TRBV19 and TRBJ1-5, reads DGGITQSPKYLFRKEGQNVTLSCEQNLNHDAMYWYRQDPGQGLRLIYYSQIVNDFQKGDIAEGYSVSREKKESFPLTVTSAQKNPTAFYLCASSIDWSGEHSGNQPQHFGDGTRLSIL.

DNA for the CDR3: TGTGCCAGCAGTGAAACTAGCGGGGGAGGCAATGAGCAGTTCTTC. Translation gives CASSETSGGGNEQFF. This chain uses TRBV6-1 with TRBJ2-1; 11 bases align to TRBD2. J lost 6 bases, V lost 2 bases, and 3 bases had no gene match. CDR1 is MNHNS and CDR2 is SASEGT in the germline V gene. The CDR3 length is 15 residues.

The chain links TRBV5-1 to TRBJ1-1, with 7 nucleotides matching TRBD1. V was pared by 3 bases and J by 5 bases, with 7 bases of the junction left unmatched. This CDR3 contains 14 residues. Germline V CDR1 and CDR2: SGHRS, YFSETQ. The DNA of the CDR3 is TGCGCCAGCAGCTGGAGACAGGGTGGGACTGAAGCTTTCTTT. It specifies CASSWRQGGTEAFF.

The rearrangement joins TRBV5-1 to TRBJ2-3; no clear D gene. Germline CDR1 reads SGHRS; CDR2 reads YFSETQ. The CDR3 extends over 13 amino acids. The V and J ends lost 4 bases and 7 bases respectively, with 13 bases between them. The CDR3 region is CASSTTDTYTQYF. DNA of the CDR3: TGCGCCAGCAGCACGACTGATACCTATACGCAGTATTTT.

The chain couples TRBV7-9 to TRBJ2-1; D is possibly TRBD2 (5 bases). The V end lost 1 base, the J end lost 8 bases, and 18 bases lay between the germline ends. The CDR3 spans 16 residues. Germline CDR1 reads SEHNR; CDR2 reads FQNEAQ (reference sequence). DNA of the CDR3: TGTGCCAGCAGCTTAGGGTTACGGGATGCTGGAGATGAGCAGTTCTTC. Translation gives CASSLGLRDAGDEQFF. Using reference TRBV7-9 and TRBJ2-1 for the parts outside the CDR3, the full variable domain is DTGVSQNPRHKITKRGQNVTFRCDPISEHNRLYWYRQTLGQGPEFLTYFQNEAQLEKSRLLSDRFSAERPKGSFSTLEIQRTEQGDSAMYLCASSLGLRDAGDEQFFGPGTRLTVL.

This rearrangement joins TRBV7-8 to TRBJ2-1; TRBD2 matches at 7 bases. Germline V gene lookup returns CDR1 SGHVS and CDR2 FQNEAQ. The CDR3 has 16 residues. The V and J ends lost 4 bases and 3 bases, in that order; junction bases with no gene match: 9. Here the CDR3 DNA reads TGTGCCAGCAGCTCCGCGGGGGAGGGGTGCTACAATGAGCAGTTCTTC. This sequence encodes CASSSAGEGCYNEQFF.

This clonotype was seen many times. The chain carries TRBV7-2 and TRBJ2-2; 7 positions match TRBD1. There are 17 residues in the CDR3. The V and J ends lost 5 bases and 0 bases, in that order; junction bases with no gene match: 9. CDR1 and CDR2 (germline): SGHTA, FQGNSA. Written as DNA, the CDR3 is TGTGCCAGCAGCCCCCAATCCGGGACAGCGAACACCGGGGAGCTGTTTTTT. Translation gives CASSPQSGTANTGELFF.

The chain carries TRBV9 and TRBJ1-5; D gene unclear. V was cut by 0 bases and J by 5 bases, with 12 bases left in between. The CDR3 length is 15 residues. CDR1 is SGDLS and CDR2 is YYNGEE in the germline V gene. The CDR3 region has the DNA TGTGCCAGCAGCGTAGATTCTGCCTGGGATCAGCCCCAGCATTTT. It encodes CASSVDSAWDQPQHF.

The V and J genes are TRBV12-3 or TRBV12-4 and TRBJ1-2; D not certain. V dropped 6 bases and J dropped 1 base, with 12 bases sitting between them. CDR3 size: 14 residues. CDR3 in amino acids: CASSQQLYNYGYTF. The CDR3 DNA is TGTGCCAGCAGCCAACAGCTGTATAACTATGGCTACACCTTC.

This clonotype occurred a few times. J is TRBJ1-4 and V is TRBV12-3 or TRBV12-4, with D possibly being TRBD1 (6 bases). Trimming left V 5 bases short and J 3 bases short, with 13 bases between. The CDR3 runs to 15 residues. This CDR3 reads CASSPPTGPNEKLFF. The CDR3 DNA reads TGTGCCAGCAGTCCCCCTACAGGGCCTAATGAAAAACTGTTTTTT.

The chain joins TRBV2 to TRBJ2-2; maybe TRBD1 (5 bases). The CDR3 is made up of 16 amino acids. CDR1 SNHLY and CDR2 FYNNEI come from the germline V gene. Trimming removed 7 bases from V and 6 bases from J, with 21 bases in between. The CDR3 DNA reads as TGTGCCAGCACCGAACCCAGGGAAGGGGCCGCCGGGGAGCTGTTTTTT. Encoded protein: CASTEPREGAAGELFF.

V usage is TRBV4-3 and J usage is TRBJ2-5; 8 nucleotides line up with TRBD2. Germline assignment: CDR1 LGHNA and CDR2 YSLEER. The CDR3 is 16 amino acids. V trimming: 2 bases; J trimming: 4 bases; junction bases outside the gene matches: 9. CDR3 amino acids: CASSQFVSGGVETQYF. The CDR3 bases are TGCGCCAGCAGCCAATTCGTCTCGGGGGGGGTAGAGACCCAGTACTTC.

In its sample, this clonotype was seen many times. J is TRBJ1-3 and V is TRBV3-1; 7 bases agree with TRBD1. There are 17 residues in the CDR3. With 4 bases clipped from V and 4 bases from J, the junction kept 13 bases outside the gene matches. Looked up from germline, CDR1 is LGHDT and CDR2 is YNNKEL (reference sequence). CDR3 protein: CASSPSEGAESGNTIYF. CDR3 bases: TGTGCCAGCAGCCCCTCGGAGGGGGCAGAATCGGGAAACACCATATATTTT.

This clonotype was detected only a few times. The J gene is TRBJ2-6, the V gene TRBV2; 9 bases are shared with TRBD1. The V gene's germline CDR1 is SNHLY and CDR2 FYNNEI. The CDR3 runs to 18 residues. Losses at the gene ends were 2 bases for V and 0 bases for J; bases not matched to a gene: 5. The CDR3 DNA is TGTGCCAGCAGTGAATTCCGGGACAGGGTCTCTGGGGCCAACGTCCTGACTTTC. Translating gives CASSEFRDRVSGANVLTF.

This rearrangement joins TRBV29-1 to TRBJ2-4, with D perhaps TRBD1 (6 bases). V lost 4 bases and J 1 base, leaving 14 bases between the germline ends. Germline values: CDR1 SQVTM, CDR2 ANQGSEA. This CDR3 is built from 15 residues. The CDR3 nucleotides are TGCAGCGTTGGAGAGAACAGGGCTGCCAAAAACATTCAGTACTTC. Its protein product is CSVGENRAAKNIQYF.

This clonotype was counted only a few times. This rearrangement joins TRBV6-8 to TRBJ1-5; D unresolved. V was clipped by 5 bases and J by 4 bases, with 15 bases between them. Germline CDR1 is MNHGY and CDR2 is SAAAGT. The CDR3 runs 15 residues. Written as DNA, the CDR3 is TGTGCCAGCAGTCTAACTCCCACGGGGAATCAGCCCCAGCATTTT. This codes for CASSLTPTGNQPQHF.

J is TRBJ2-3 and V is TRBV27; the match to TRBD2 covers 14 bases. The V gene end was trimmed by 3 bases and the J gene end by 2 bases; junction bases not matched to a gene: 4. The length of the CDR3 is 17 residues. CDR1 MNHEY and CDR2 SMNVEV come from the germline V gene (reference sequence). CDR3 protein: CASSFRGLAGATDTQYF. The CDR3 bases are TGTGCCAGCAGTTTTCGGGGACTAGCGGGGGCCACAGATACGCAGTATTTT.

CDR3 sequence (DNA): TGTGCCAGCAGCTTCAGGGGATCCCCTAGCACAGATACGCAGTATTTT. Amino acids: CASSFRGSPSTDTQYF. This chain links TRBV11-2 with TRBJ2-3; D may be TRBD1 (6 bases). The germline CDR1 and CDR2 sequences are SGHAT and FQNNGV. V lost 3 bases to trimming and J lost 0 bases, with 13 bases between them. CDR3 length equals 16 residues.

This clonotype has just a few counts. The V gene is TRBV19, the J gene TRBJ1-5; TRBD1 matches 8 bases. The CDR3 is made up of 14 amino acids. Germline V gene data show CDR1 as LNHDA and CDR2 as SQIVND (reference sequence). V lost 7 bases, J lost 5 bases, and 7 bases stayed unmatched. This CDR3 reads CASKNRGIHQPQHF. The DNA of the CDR3 is TGTGCCAGTAAGAACAGGGGGATACATCAGCCCCAGCATTTT.

The sample holds a few counts of this clonotype. At one end the junction does not follow the germline gene, possibly because of a read error. This chain uses TRBV7-2 with TRBJ2-2; no definite D call. There are 12 residues in the CDR3. Germline V lookup: CDR1 SGHTA, CDR2 FQGNSA. The CDR3 protein is CASSRHTWELFF. The CDR3, as DNA: TGTGCCAGCAGCAGACACACCTGGGAGCTGTTTTTT.

This clonotype has a count of ten or more. The genes are TRBV20-1 and TRBJ1-5; a weak D match, TRBD1 (6 bases). The CDR3 contains 18 residues. Deletions cut 4 bases from V and 0 bases from J, with 22 bases between. Per the germline V gene, CDR1 is DFQATT and CDR2 is SNEGSKA (reference sequence). CDR3 in amino acids: CSAKTRGSVLYSNQPQHF. The CDR3 bases are TGCAGTGCTAAAACCAGGGGTTCGGTCCTTTATAGCAATCAGCCCCAGCATTTT.

The sample holds a few counts of this clonotype. V is TRBV9 and J is TRBJ1-6; 7 nucleotides line up with TRBD1. The CDR3 sequence is 15 residues long. V gave up 4 bases and J gave up 7 bases; unmatched junction bases: 8. Germline CDR1 reads SGDLS; CDR2 reads YYNGEE. In DNA form, the CDR3 reads TGTGCCAGCAGCACCCGGGACAGATTAAATTCACCCCTCCACTTT. Translating it yields CASSTRDRLNSPLHF.

This clonotype was counted a few times. This rearrangement joins TRBV12-3 or TRBV12-4 to TRBJ2-7; TRBD1 aligns across 8 bases. J was trimmed by 4 bases and V by 4 bases; bases with no gene match: 12. CDR3 length: 16 amino acids. CDR3 DNA sequence: TGTGCCAGCAGTTCTACCAGGACAGGGTACCGTTACGAGCAGTACTTC. Translated, it gives CASSSTRTGYRYEQYF.

J is TRBJ1-1 and V is TRBV5-1; unclear D gene. This CDR3 has 14 amino acids. V was pared by 0 bases and J by 0 bases, with 6 bases between. CDR1 SGHRS and CDR2 YFSETQ come from the germline V gene. CDR3 sequence reads: CASSLDGVNTEAFF. Here the CDR3 DNA reads TGCGCCAGCAGCTTGGACGGAGTGAACACTGAAGCTTTCTTT.

This chain joins TRBV7-9 and TRBJ2-5; D is perhaps TRBD2 (7 bases). CDR3 size: 18 residues. The germline V and J ends were trimmed by 2 bases and 7 bases, with 26 bases remaining between them. Germline CDR1 is SEHNR and CDR2 is FQNEAQ (reference sequence). CDR3: CASSLSRRGGNQSRTQYF. The CDR3 region has the DNA TGTGCCAGCAGCTTATCCCGGAGGGGGGGAAACCAATCGAGGACCCAGTACTTC.

The chain links TRBV19 to TRBJ2-1, with a weak D call TRBD2 (6 bases). V was trimmed by 3 bases and J by 1 base, leaving 10 bases between them. The V gene's germline CDR1 is LNHDA and CDR2 SQIVND (reference sequence). CDR3 size: 15 residues. CDR3 in DNA: TGTGCCAGTAGTATGTGGGGGGATTCCTACAATGAGCAGTTCTTC. Protein sequence: CASSMWGDSYNEQFF.